This T cell receptor beta chain was observed in a study of sequential checkpoint blockade in melanoma. Judged by abundance, this clone is medium-sized. The treatment: randomized to nivolumab then ipilimumab (arm A) or the reverse (arm B). Produced via immunoSEQ multiplex PCR; TCRdb's table is partial and in-frame only. Here the sample spans about 19,000 clones, about two thirds being singletons. Sequences were derived from CD8+ T cells sorted from blood (inferred from file names), sampled from a patient given nivolumab and ipilimumab in sequence. The receptor was derived from a human donor with melanoma.

The DNA for the CDR3 is TGTGCCAGCAGTCGCAACCCCGGGACAGTAAACACCGGGGAGCTGTTTTTT. Protein: CASSRNPGTVNTGELFF. The chain uses TRBV28 and TRBJ2-2, with 7 bases matching TRBD1. This CDR3 spans 17 amino acids. V lost 5 bases and J lost 2; bases outside the gene matches: 11. Germline V lookup: CDR1 MDHEN, CDR2 SYDVKM.